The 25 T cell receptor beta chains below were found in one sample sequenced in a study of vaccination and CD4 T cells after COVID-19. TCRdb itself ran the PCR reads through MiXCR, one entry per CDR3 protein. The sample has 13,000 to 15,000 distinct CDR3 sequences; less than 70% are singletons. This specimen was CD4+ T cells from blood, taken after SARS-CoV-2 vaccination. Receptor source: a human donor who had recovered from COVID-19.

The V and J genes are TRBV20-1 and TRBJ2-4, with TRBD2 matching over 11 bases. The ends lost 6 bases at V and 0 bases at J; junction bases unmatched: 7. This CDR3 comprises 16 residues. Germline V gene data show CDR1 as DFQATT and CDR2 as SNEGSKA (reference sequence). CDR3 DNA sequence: TGCAGTGCCCATAGGACTAGCGGGTTAGCCAAAAACATTCAGTACTTC. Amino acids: CSAHRTSGLAKNIQYF.

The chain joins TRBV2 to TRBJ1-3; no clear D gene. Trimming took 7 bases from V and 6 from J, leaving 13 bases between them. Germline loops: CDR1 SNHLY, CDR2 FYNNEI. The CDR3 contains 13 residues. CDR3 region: CASKTGSANTIYF. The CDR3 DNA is TGTGCCAGCAAGACGGGCAGCGCAAACACCATATATTTT.

In DNA form, the CDR3 reads TGTGCCAGCAGCTGGTCGGGACAGGGAAATCAGCCCCAGCATTTT. This encodes CASSWSGQGNQPQHF. V is TRBV7-9 and J is TRBJ1-5; TRBD1 agrees at 9 bases. This CDR3 region has 15 residues. CDR1 and CDR2 from the germline V gene are SEHNR and FQNEAQ (reference sequence). V lost 4 bases, J lost 4 bases, and 5 bases stayed unmatched.

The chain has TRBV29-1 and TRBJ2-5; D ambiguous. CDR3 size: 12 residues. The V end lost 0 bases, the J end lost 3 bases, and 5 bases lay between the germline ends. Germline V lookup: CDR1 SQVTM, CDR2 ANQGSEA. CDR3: CSVEDLKETQYF. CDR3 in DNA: TGCAGCGTTGAAGATTTGAAAGAGACCCAGTACTTC.

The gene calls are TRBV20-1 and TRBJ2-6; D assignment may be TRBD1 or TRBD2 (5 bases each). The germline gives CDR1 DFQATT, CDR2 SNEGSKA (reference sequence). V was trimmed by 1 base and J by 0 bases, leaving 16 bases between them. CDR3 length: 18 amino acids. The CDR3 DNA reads TGCAGTGCTAGAGGGGGCCGGGGCCGGGCCTCTGGGGCCAACGTCCTGACTTTC. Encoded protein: CSARGGRGRASGANVLTF.

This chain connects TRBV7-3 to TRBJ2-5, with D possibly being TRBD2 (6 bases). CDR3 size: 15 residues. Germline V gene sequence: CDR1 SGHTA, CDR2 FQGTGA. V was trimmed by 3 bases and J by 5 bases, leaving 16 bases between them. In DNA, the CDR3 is TGTGCCAGCAGCTTCGGTAGGGGAGGACGGGAGACCCAGTACTTC. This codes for CASSFGRGGRETQYF.

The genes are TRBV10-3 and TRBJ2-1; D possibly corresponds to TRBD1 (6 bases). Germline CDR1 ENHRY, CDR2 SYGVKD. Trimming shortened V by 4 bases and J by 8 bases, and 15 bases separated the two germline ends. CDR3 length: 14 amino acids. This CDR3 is CAISGPQGIHEQFF. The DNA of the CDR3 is TGTGCCATCAGTGGCCCACAGGGAATTCATGAGCAGTTCTTC.

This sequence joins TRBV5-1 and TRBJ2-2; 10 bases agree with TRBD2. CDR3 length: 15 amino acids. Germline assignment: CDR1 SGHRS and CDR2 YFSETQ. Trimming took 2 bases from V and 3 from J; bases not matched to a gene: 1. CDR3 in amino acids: CASSFLAGDTGELFF. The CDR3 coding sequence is TGCGCCAGCAGCTTCCTAGCGGGAGACACCGGGGAGCTGTTTTTT. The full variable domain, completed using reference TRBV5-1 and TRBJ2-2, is KAGVTQTPRYLIKTRGQQVTLSCSPISGHRSVSWYQQTPGQGLQFLFEYFSETQRNKGNFPGRFSGRQFSNSRSEMNVSTLELGDSALYLCASSFLAGDTGELFFGEGSRLTVL.

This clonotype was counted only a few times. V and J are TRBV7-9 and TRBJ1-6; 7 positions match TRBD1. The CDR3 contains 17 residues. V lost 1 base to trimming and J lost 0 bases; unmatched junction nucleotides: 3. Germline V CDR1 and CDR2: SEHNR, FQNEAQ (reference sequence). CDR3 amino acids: CASSLDRGSSYNSPLHF. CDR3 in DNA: TGTGCCAGCAGCTTAGACAGGGGAAGCTCCTATAATTCACCCCTCCACTTT.

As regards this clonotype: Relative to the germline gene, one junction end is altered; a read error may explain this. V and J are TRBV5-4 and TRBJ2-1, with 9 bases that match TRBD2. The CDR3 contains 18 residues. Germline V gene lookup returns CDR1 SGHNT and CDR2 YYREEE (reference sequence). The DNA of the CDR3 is TGTGCCAGCAGTTTGGGCACTAGCGGGTTTAACTCCTACAATGAGCAGTTCTTC. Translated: CASSLGTSGFNSYNEQFF.

CDR3 DNA sequence: TGTGCCAGCAGTTCCACAACTAATGAAAAACTGTTTTTT. This sequence encodes CASSSTTNEKLFF. V gene TRBV6-5 combines with J gene TRBJ1-4; the D is unclear. This CDR3 has 13 residues. The germline gives CDR1 MNHEY, CDR2 SVGAGI. Trimming removed 4 bases at V and 0 bases at J, with 3 bases between.

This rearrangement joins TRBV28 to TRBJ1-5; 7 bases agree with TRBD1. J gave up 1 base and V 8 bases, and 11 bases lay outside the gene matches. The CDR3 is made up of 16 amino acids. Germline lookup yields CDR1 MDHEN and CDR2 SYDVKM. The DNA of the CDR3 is TGTGCCAGCGAGGGGAGTGGACAGGCGAGCAATCAGCCCCAGCATTTT. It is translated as CASEGSGQASNQPQHF.

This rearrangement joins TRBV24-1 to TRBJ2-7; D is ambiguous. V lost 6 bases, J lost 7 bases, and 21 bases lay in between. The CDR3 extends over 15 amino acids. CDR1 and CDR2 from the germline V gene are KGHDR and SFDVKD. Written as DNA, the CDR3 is TGTGCCACCAGTATCTGGTCAGCGTGTCGCGGAGAGCAGTACTTC. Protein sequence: CATSIWSACRGEQYF.

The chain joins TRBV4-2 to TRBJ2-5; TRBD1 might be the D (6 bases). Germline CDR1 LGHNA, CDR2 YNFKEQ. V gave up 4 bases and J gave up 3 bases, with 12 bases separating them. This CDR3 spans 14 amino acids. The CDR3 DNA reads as TGTGCCAGCAGCCCTAGGACAGTAAAAGAGACCCAGTACTTC. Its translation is CASSPRTVKETQYF.

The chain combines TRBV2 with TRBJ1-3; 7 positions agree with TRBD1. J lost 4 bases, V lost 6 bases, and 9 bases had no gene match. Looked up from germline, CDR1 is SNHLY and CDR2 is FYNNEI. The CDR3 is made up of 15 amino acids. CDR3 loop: CASSEGTDRGNTIYF. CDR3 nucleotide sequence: TGTGCCAGCAGCGAGGGGACAGATCGCGGAAACACCATATATTTT.

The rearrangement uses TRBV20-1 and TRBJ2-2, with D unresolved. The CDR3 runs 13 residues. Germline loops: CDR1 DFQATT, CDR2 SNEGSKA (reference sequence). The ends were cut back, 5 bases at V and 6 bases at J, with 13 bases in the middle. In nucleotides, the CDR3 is TGCAGTGCTGCCCGGGCCCATCCCGGGGAGCTGTTTTTT. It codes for CSAARAHPGELFF.

This chain's CDR3 is CASSPLTGAGNTIYF. The CDR3 DNA reads as TGTGCCAGCAGTCCTTTGACAGGGGCTGGAAACACCATATATTTT. The chain is built from TRBV28 and TRBJ1-3, with 8 nucleotides matching TRBD1. J lost 2 bases, V lost 5 bases, and 5 bases had no gene match. Germline V CDR1 and CDR2: MDHEN, SYDVKM. There are 15 residues in the CDR3.

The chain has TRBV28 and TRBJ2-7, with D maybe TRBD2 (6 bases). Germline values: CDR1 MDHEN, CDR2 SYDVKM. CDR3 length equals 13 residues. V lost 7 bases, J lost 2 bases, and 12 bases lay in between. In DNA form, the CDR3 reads TGTGCCAGCATCAGCACTAGCACCTACGAGCAGTACTTC. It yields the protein CASISTSTYEQYF.

The CDR3 reads CSARDLLTSGSSYEQYF. The CDR3 nucleotides are TGCAGTGCTAGAGACCTCTTAACTAGCGGGAGTTCCTACGAGCAGTACTTC. The J gene is TRBJ2-7, the V gene TRBV20-1, with 11 nucleotides matching TRBD2. The CDR3 extends over 17 amino acids. From germline, CDR1 is DFQATT and CDR2 SNEGSKA (reference sequence). V was clipped by 0 bases and J by 1 base; unmatched bases: 8.

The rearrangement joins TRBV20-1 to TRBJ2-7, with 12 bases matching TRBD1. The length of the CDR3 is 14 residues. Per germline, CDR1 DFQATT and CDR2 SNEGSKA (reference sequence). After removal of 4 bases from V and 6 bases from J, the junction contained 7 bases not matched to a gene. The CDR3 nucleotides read TGCAGTGCTACCAAGGGACAGGGGGCGGGCGAGCAGTACTTC. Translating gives CSATKGQGAGEQYF.

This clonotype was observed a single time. CDR3 region: CAWSRTSGSYEQYF. In DNA form, the CDR3 reads TGTGCCTGGAGTCGGACTAGCGGCTCCTACGAGCAGTACTTC. J is TRBJ2-7 and V is TRBV30; 10 nucleotides align to TRBD2. V gave up 2 bases and J gave up 0 bases; unmatched junction bases: 1. The CDR3 is 14 residues long. Germline lookup yields CDR1 GTSNPN and CDR2 SVGIG (reference sequence).

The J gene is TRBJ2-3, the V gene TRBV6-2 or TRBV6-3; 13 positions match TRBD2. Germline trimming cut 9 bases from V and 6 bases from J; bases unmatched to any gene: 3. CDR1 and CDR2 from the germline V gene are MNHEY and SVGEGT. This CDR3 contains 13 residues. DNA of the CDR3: TGTGCCAGTCGGACTAGCGGGAGTGATACGCAGTATTTT. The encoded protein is CASRTSGSDTQYF.

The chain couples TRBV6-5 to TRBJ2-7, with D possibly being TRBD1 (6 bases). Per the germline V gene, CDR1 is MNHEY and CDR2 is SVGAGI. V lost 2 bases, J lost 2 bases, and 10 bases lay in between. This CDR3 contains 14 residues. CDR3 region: CASSYRDRTYEQYF. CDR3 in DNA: TGTGCCAGCAGTTACCGCGACAGGACCTACGAGCAGTACTTC.

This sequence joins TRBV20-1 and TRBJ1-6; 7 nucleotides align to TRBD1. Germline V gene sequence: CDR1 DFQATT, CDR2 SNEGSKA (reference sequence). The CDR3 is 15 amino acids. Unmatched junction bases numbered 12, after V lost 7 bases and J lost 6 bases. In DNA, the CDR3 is TGCAGTGGCAAAGAGGGGACAGCTTTTAATTCACCCCTCCACTTT. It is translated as CSGKEGTAFNSPLHF.

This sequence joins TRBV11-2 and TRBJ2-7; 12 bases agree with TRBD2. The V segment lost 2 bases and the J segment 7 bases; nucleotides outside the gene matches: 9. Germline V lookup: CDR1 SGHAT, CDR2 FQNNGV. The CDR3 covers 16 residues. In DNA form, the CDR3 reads TGTGCCAGCAGCTTATTGTCGACTAGCGGGAGTAGAGAGCAGTACTTC. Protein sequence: CASSLLSTSGSREQYF.